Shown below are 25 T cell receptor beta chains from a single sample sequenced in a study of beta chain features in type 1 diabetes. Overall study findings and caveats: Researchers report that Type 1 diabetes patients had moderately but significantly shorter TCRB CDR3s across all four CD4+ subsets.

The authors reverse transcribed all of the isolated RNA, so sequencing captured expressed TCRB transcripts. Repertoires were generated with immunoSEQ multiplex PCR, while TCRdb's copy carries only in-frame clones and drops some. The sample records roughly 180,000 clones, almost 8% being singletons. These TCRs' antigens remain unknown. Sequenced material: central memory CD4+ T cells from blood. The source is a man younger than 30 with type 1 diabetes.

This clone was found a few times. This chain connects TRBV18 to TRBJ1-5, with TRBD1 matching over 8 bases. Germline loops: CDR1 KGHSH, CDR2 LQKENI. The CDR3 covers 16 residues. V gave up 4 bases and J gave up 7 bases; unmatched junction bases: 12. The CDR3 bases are TGTGCCAGCTCACAAGGACAGGGAGCAACGACGCAGCCCCAGCATTTT. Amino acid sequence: CASSQGQGATTQPQHF.

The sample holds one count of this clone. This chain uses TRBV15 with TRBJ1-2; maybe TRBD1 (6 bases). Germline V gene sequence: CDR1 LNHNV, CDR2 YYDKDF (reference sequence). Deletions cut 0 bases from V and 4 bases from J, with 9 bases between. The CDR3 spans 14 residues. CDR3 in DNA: TGTGCCACCAGCAGAGACGGACAGCGCTATGGCTACACCTTC. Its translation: CATSRDGQRYGYTF.

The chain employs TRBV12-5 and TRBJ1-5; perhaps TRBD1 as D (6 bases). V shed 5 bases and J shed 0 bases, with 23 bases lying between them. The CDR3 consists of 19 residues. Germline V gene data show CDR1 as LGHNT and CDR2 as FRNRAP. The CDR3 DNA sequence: TGTGCTAGTGGTGGATACAGGGTACGACGTAGGAATAGCAATCAGCCCCAGCATTTT. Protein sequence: CASGGYRVRRRNSNQPQHF. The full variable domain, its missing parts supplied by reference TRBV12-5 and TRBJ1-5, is DARVTQTPRHKVTEMGQEVTMRCQPILGHNTVFWYRQTMMQGLELLAYFRNRAPLDDSGMPKDRFSAEMPDATLATLKIQPSEPRDSAVYFCASGGYRVRRRNSNQPQHFGDGTRLSIL.

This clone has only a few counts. The CDR3 DNA sequence: TGCGCCAGCAGCCCCCGGGGAGCGGGGGGCGATGAGCAGTTCTTC. This translates into CASSPRGAGGDEQFF. This sequence joins TRBV4-3 and TRBJ2-1; TRBD2 matches 9 bases. Looked up from germline, CDR1 is LGHNA and CDR2 is YSLEER. The CDR3 is 15 residues long. V trimming: 4 bases; J trimming: 8 bases; junction bases outside the gene matches: 9.

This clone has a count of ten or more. CDR3 loop: CASSLDPGSNQPQHF. The CDR3, as DNA: TGCGCCAGCAGCTTGGATCCGGGGAGCAATCAGCCCCAGCATTTT. The V and J genes are TRBV5-1 and TRBJ1-5; no firm D call. The CDR3 is 15 residues long. Germline CDR1 SGHRS, CDR2 YFSETQ. With 0 bases removed from V and 1 base from J, the gap between germline ends came to 8 bases.

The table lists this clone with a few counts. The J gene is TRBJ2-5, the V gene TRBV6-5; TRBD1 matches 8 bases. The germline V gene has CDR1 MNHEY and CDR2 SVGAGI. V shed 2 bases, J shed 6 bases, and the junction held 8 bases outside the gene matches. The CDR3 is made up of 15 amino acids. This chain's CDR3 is CASSYRGTGQKTQYF. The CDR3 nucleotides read TGTGCCAGCAGTTACCGGGGGACAGGTCAGAAGACCCAGTACTTC.

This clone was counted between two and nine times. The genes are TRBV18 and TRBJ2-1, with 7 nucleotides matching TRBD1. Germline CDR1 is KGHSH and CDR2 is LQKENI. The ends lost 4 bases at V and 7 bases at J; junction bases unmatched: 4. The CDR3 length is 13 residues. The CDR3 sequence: CASSQGARNEQFF. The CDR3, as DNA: TGTGCCAGCTCACAGGGGGCGAGGAATGAGCAGTTCTTC.

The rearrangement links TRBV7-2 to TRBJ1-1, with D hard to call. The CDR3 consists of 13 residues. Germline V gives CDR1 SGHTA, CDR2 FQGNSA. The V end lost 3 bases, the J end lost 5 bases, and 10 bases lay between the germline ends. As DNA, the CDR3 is TGTGCCAGCAGCTTCCCCGGTGTTACTGAAGCTTTCTTT. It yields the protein CASSFPGVTEAFF.

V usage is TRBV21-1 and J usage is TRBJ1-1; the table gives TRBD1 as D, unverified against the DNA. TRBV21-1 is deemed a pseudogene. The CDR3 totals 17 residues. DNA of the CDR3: TGTGCCAGCAGCTCCCAGACAGCGACCAGCGTGAACACTGAAGCTTTCTTT. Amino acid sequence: CASSSQTATSVNTEAFF.

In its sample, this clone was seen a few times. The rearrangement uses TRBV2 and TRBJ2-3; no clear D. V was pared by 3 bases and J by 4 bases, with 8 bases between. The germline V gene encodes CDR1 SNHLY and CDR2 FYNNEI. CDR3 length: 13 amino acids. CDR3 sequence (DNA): TGTGCCAGCAGTGACCAACGGTCAGATACGCAGTATTTT. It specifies CASSDQRSDTQYF.

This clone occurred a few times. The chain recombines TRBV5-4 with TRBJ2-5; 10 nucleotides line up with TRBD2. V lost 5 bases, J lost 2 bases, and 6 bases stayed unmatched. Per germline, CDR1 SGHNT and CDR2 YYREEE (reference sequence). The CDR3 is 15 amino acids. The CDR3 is CASRRSSGGQETQYF. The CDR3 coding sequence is TGTGCCAGCAGAAGGTCTAGCGGGGGACAAGAGACCCAGTACTTC. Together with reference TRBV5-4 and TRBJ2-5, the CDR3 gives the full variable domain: ETGVTQSPTHLIKTRGQQVTLRCSSQSGHNTVSWYQQALGQGPQFIFQYYREEENGRGNFPPRFSGLQFPNYSSELNVNALELDDSALYLCASRRSSGGQETQYFGPGTRLLVL.

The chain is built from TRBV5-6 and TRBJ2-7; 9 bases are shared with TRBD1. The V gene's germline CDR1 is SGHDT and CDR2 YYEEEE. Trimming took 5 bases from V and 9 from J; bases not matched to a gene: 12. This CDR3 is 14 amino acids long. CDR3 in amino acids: CASSIPGQGSGQYF. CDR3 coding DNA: TGTGCCAGCAGTATTCCGGGACAGGGATCAGGGCAGTACTTC.

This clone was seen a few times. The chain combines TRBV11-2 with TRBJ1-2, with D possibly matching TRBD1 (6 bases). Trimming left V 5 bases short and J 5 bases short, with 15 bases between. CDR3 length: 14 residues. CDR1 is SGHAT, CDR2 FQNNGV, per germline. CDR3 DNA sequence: TGTGCCAGCAGCGTATCAATAGGACAGTATGGCTACACCTTC. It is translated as CASSVSIGQYGYTF. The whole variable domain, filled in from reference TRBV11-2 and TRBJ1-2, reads EAGVAQSPRYKIIEKRQSVAFWCNPISGHATLYWYQQILGQGPKLLIQFQNNGVVDDSQLPKDRFSAERLKGVDSTLKIQPAKLEDSAVYLCASSVSIGQYGYTFGSGTRLTVV.

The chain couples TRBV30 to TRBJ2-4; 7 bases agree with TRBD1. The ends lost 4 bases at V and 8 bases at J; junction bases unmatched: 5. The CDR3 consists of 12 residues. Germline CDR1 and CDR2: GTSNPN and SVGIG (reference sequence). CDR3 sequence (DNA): TGTGCCTGGAACCCAACAGGGGACATTCAGTACTTC. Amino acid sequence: CAWNPTGDIQYF.

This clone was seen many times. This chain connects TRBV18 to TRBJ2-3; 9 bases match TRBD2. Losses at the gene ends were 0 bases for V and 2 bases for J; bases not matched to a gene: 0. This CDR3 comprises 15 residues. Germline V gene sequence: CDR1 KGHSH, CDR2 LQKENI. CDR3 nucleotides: TGTGCCAGCTCACCACCGGGACTAGCCACAGATACGCAGTATTTT. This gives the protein CASSPPGLATDTQYF.

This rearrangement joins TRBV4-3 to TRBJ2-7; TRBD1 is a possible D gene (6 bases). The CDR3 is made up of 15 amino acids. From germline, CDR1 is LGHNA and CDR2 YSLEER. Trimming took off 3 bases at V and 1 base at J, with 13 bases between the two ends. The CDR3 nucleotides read TGCGCCAGCAGCCATTATGGGGACACATCCTACGAGCAGTACTTC. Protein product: CASSHYGDTSYEQYF.

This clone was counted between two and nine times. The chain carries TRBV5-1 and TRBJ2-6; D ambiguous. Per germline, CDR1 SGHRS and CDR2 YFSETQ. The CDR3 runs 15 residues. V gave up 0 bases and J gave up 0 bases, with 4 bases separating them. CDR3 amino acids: CASSLGVSGANVLTF. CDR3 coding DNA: TGCGCCAGCAGCTTGGGAGTCTCTGGGGCCAACGTCCTGACTTTC.

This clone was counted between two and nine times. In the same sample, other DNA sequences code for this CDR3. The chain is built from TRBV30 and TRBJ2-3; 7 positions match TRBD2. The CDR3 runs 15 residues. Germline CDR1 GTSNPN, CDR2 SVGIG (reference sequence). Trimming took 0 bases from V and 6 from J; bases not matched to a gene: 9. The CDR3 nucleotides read TGTGCCTGGAGTGTACTGGGGGGGAGTACCGATACGCAGTATTTT. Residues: CAWSVLGGSTDTQYF.

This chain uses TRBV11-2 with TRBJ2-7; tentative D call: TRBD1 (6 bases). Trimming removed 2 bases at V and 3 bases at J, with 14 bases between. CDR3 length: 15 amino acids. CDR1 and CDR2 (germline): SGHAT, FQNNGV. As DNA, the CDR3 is TGTGCCAGCAGCTTACTTCCCTCAGGGGTCTACGAGCAGTACTTC. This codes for CASSLLPSGVYEQYF.

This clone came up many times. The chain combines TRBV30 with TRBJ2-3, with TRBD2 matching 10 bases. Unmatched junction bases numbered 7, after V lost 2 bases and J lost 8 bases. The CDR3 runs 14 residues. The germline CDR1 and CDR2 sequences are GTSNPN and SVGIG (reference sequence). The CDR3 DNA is TGTGCCTGGAGTCTAGCGGGGGCCGCGAGTACGCAGTATTTT. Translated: CAWSLAGAASTQYF.

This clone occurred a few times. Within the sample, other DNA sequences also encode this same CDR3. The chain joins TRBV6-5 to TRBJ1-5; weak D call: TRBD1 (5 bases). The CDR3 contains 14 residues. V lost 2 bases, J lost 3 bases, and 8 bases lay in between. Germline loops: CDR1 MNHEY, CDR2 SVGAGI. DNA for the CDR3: TGTGCCAGCAGTTACACAGGTCCCAATCAGCCCCAGCATTTT. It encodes CASSYTGPNQPQHF.

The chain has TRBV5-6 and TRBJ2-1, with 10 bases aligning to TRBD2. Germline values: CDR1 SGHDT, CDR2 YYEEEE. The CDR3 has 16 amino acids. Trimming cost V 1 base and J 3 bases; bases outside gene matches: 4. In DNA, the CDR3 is TGTGCCAGCAGCTTGTCCCGGACTAGCGGCTACAATGAGCAGTTCTTC. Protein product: CASSLSRTSGYNEQFF.

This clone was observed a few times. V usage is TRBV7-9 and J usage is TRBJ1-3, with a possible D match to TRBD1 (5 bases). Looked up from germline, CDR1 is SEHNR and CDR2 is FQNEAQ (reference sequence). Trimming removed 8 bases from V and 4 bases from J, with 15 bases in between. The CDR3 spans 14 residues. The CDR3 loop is CASRPEGLGNTIYF. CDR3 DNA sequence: TGTGCCAGCCGGCCGGAGGGGCTAGGAAACACCATATATTTT.

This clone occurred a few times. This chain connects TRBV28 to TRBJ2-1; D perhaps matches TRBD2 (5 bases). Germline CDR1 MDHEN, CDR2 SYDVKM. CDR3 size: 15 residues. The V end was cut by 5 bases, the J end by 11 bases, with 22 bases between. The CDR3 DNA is TGTGCCAGCAGTCCCGTCCCCGGGAAAGGTGTTAAGCAGTTCTTC. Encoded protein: CASSPVPGKGVKQFF.

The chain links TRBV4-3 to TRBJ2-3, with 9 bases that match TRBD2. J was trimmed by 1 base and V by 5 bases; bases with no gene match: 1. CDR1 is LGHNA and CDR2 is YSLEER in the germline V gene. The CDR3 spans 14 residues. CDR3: CASSAGGRTDTQYF. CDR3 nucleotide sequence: TGCGCCAGCAGCGCGGGGGGGCGCACAGATACGCAGTATTTT.